A selection of T cell receptor beta chains follows, all from one sample in a study of T-cell memory formation after mild COVID-19. Each CDR3 protein gets one entry after TCRdb re-called the 5' RACE reads with MiXCR. The data contain roughly 400,000 distinct CDR3 sequences, about 24% of them singletons. The sequencing sample was made of PBMCs or a T cell subset sorted from them (not recorded which). The source is an adult woman who had mild COVID-19 (a few samples of this study predate the infection). Cell type and time point are not known. Both conserved end residues are part of each CDR3. The D gene is left open where the match is weak. Some rows mark clone size as missing; the rest say once, few, many or name a class of expanded clone.

clone_size	v_call	d_call	j_call	cdr3_aa	cdr3_nt
-	TRBV10-3	-	TRBJ2-5	CAISGTEETQYF	TGTGCCATCAGTGGAACCGAAGAGACCCAGTACTTC
-	TRBV12-3/TRBV12-4	TRBD1	TRBJ1-1	CASSLGNTGTANTEAFF	TGTGCCAGCAGTTTAGGAAATACCGGGACAGCGAACACTGAAGCTTTCTTT
-	TRBV5-1	-	TRBJ2-3	CASSWNGGRTDTQYF	TGCGCCAGCAGCTGGAACGGGGGACGCACAGATACGCAGTATTTT
-	TRBV19	-	TRBJ2-1	CASRMAGPPYNEQFF	TGTGCCAGTAGGATGGCGGGACCCCCCTACAATGAGCAGTTCTTC
-	TRBV5-1	-	TRBJ1-1	CASSGGRKAFF	TGCGCCAGCAGCGGGGGTCGGAAAGCTTTCTTT
few	TRBV10-3	-	TRBJ1-2	CAIQGVVNYGYTF	TGTGCCATACAGGGAGTGGTAAACTATGGCTACACCTTC
-	TRBV6-1	TRBD1	TRBJ2-7	CASSESGTGGHEQYF	TGTGCCAGCAGTGAATCCGGGACAGGGGGCCACGAGCAGTACTTC
few	TRBV5-5	-	TRBJ2-7	CASSLGHALQGYEQYF	TGTGCCAGCAGCTTGGGGCACGCTCTGCAGGGCTACGAGCAGTACTTC
few	TRBV9	TRBD1	TRBJ1-6	CASSASGQGNSPLHF	TGTGCCAGCAGCGCCTCCGGACAGGGGAATTCACCCCTCCACTTT
-	TRBV12-3/TRBV12-4	TRBD2	TRBJ2-2	CASSRTSVTGELFF	TGTGCCAGCAGCCGGACTAGCGTGACCGGGGAGCTGTTTTTT
-	TRBV4-3	-	TRBJ1-1	CASSQARRRDMNTEAFF	TGCGCCAGCAGCCAAGCTCGACGAAGGGACATGAACACTGAAGCTTTCTTT
-	TRBV20-1	TRBD2	TRBJ2-1	CSPALAGGTREQFF	TGCAGTCCCGCACTAGCGGGGGGCACTAGAGAGCAGTTCTTC
-	TRBV3-1	-	TRBJ2-2	CASISRSGELFF	TGTGCCAGCATCTCTAGGTCCGGGGAGCTGTTTTTT
-	TRBV4-3	-	TRBJ2-1	CASSQDWRDYNEQFF	TGCGCCAGCAGCCAAGATTGGAGGGACTACAATGAGCAGTTCTTC
-	TRBV7-9	-	TRBJ2-5	CASSRGFGSEETQYF	TGTGCCAGCAGCCGGGGTTTTGGGTCGGAAGAGACCCAGTACTTC
-	TRBV21-1	-	TRBJ2-4	CASSYLQEGNIQYF	TGTGCCAGCAGCTACCTCCAGGAGGGGAACATTCAGTACTTC
few	TRBV4-1	-	TRBJ2-3	CASSLGTSYTDTQYF	TGCGCCAGCAGCCTCGGGACTTCATACACAGATACGCAGTATTTT
-	TRBV3-1	-	TRBJ2-7	CASSQDTGPFYEQYF	TGTGCCAGCAGCCAAGATACGGGACCCTTCTACGAGCAGTACTTC
-	TRBV5-1	-	TRBJ1-3	CASSLAGVVLDTIYF	TGCGCCAGCAGCTTGGCCGGGGTAGTTCTTGACACCATATATTTT
few	TRBV5-1	TRBD1	TRBJ2-3	CASSLVGGLDTDTQYF	TGCGCCAGCAGCTTGGTAGGGGGCCTCGACACAGATACGCAGTATTTT
-	TRBV12-3/TRBV12-4	TRBD1	TRBJ1-1	CASRVLQGKTEAFF	TGTGCCAGCAGGGTGCTACAGGGGAAAACTGAAGCTTTCTTT
-	TRBV7-9	TRBD2	TRBJ2-1	CASIRTSGAYNEQFF	TGTGCCAGCATAAGGACTAGCGGGGCTTACAATGAGCAGTTCTTC
few	TRBV25-1	-	TRBJ2-7	CASSVMLAYEQYF	TGTGCCAGCAGTGTGATGCTTGCCTACGAGCAGTACTTC
few	TRBV6-2/TRBV6-3	TRBD2	TRBJ2-2	CASTPGLAGARTGELFF	TGTGCCAGCACTCCCGGACTAGCGGGAGCACGGACCGGGGAGCTGTTTTTT
few	TRBV5-1	TRBD2	TRBJ2-3	CASSHVAGDYTDTQYF	TGCGCCAGCAGCCACGTAGCGGGGGACTACACAGATACGCAGTATTTT
-	TRBV6-2/TRBV6-3	-	TRBJ2-1	CASSSSTRWNEQFF	TGTGCCAGCAGCTCATCGACTAGATGGAATGAGCAGTTCTTC
-	TRBV11-3	-	TRBJ2-5	CASSFRGGIETQYF	TGTGCCAGCAGCTTTAGGGGGGGCATAGAGACCCAGTACTTC
few	TRBV9	-	TRBJ2-1	CASSVEASSYNEQFF	TGTGCCAGCAGCGTAGAAGCCAGCTCCTACAATGAGCAGTTCTTC
-	TRBV7-9	TRBD2	TRBJ2-7	CASSLLRTSGRESSYEQYF	TGTGCCAGCAGCTTACTTCGGACTAGCGGGAGGGAGAGCTCCTACGAGCAGTACTTC
-	TRBV7-2	TRBD1	TRBJ2-3	CASSIKPGQGDTQYF	TGTGCCAGCAGCATTAAGCCGGGACAGGGAGATACGCAGTATTTT
few	TRBV6-2/TRBV6-3	TRBD2	TRBJ2-1	CASSWTGLASHQGGNEQFF	TGTGCCAGCAGTTGGACGGGACTAGCGTCCCACCAGGGTGGAAATGAGCAGTTCTTC
-	TRBV6-4	TRBD1	TRBJ2-1	CASSGGTGAYNEQFF	TGTGCCAGCAGTGGCGGGACAGGTGCCTACAATGAGCAGTTCTTC
few	TRBV5-1	TRBD1	TRBJ2-1	CASSQGTGQDNEQFF	TGCGCCAGCAGCCAAGGGACAGGGCAAGACAATGAGCAGTTCTTC
few	TRBV29-1	-	TRBJ2-3	CSVSDGAVGSDTQYF	TGCAGCGTTTCAGATGGGGCGGTCGGCTCAGATACGCAGTATTTT
few	TRBV7-7	-	TRBJ2-7	CASSVGAGGSYEQYF	TGTGCCAGCAGCGTTGGGGCAGGGGGGTCCTACGAGCAGTACTTC
-	TRBV7-2	TRBD2	TRBJ2-3	CASSALAGGQTDTQYF	TGTGCCAGCAGCGCCCTAGCGGGGGGTCAGACAGATACGCAGTATTTT
few	TRBV7-6	-	TRBJ2-5	CASSNRDGGAETQYF	TGTGCCAGCAGCAACCGCGATGGAGGGGCCGAGACCCAGTACTTC
few	TRBV25-1	-	TRBJ1-2	CASSVLQGGYTF	TGTGCCAGCAGTGTTTTACAGGGCGGCTACACCTTC
once	TRBV20-1	-	TRBJ1-2	CSARVAGEGSSDGYTF	TGCAGTGCTAGAGTCGCGGGGGAGGGTTCCTCGGATGGCTACACCTTC
few	TRBV6-5	TRBD2	TRBJ2-5	CASSYQGGRARETQYF	TGTGCCAGCAGTTACCAGGGCGGGAGGGCCCGTGAGACCCAGTACTTC
few	TRBV6-2/TRBV6-3	-	TRBJ2-7	CAAGDWGAEYF	TGTGCCGCTGGGGATTGGGGGGCGGAGTACTTC
-	TRBV2	-	TRBJ2-1	CASSPLPSGPYNEQFF	TGTGCCAGCAGTCCCTTACCCTCGGGGCCGTACAATGAGCAGTTCTTC
few	TRBV7-2	-	TRBJ2-5	CASSSPATLQTQYF	TGTGCCAGCAGCTCGCCAGCCACTTTGCAGACCCAGTACTTC
-	TRBV12-3/TRBV12-4	-	TRBJ1-3	CASSTILVSGNTIYF	TGTGCCAGCAGTACCATTCTGGTCTCTGGAAACACCATATATTTT
-	TRBV12-3/TRBV12-4	TRBD2	TRBJ2-3	CASRSGTSEPPDTQYF	TGTGCCAGCAGATCTGGGACTAGCGAACCCCCGGATACGCAGTATTTT
-	TRBV7-8	TRBD1	TRBJ2-1	CASSTSRDRGGNEQFF	TGTGCCAGCAGCACCTCCCGGGACAGGGGAGGAAATGAGCAGTTCTTC
few	TRBV29-1	TRBD1	TRBJ2-1	CSAPGQGHNEQFF	TGCAGCGCCCCGGGACAGGGGCACAATGAGCAGTTCTTC
-	TRBV5-1	-	TRBJ2-5	CASSFGGTQETQYF	TGCGCCAGCAGCTTTGGGGGGACGCAAGAGACCCAGTACTTC
-	TRBV7-9	TRBD2	TRBJ2-7	CASSSKTSGGTYEQYF	TGTGCCAGCAGCTCCAAGACTAGCGGGGGCACCTACGAGCAGTACTTC
many	TRBV29-1	TRBD1	TRBJ2-7	CSVWDRSSYEQYF	TGCAGCGTGTGGGACAGGAGCTCCTACGAGCAGTACTTC
few	TRBV5-6	-	TRBJ2-4	CASSWQGDIQYF	TGTGCCAGCAGCTGGCAGGGAGACATTCAGTACTTC
-	TRBV7-9	TRBD1	TRBJ2-5	CASSRGTGAQETQYF	TGTGCCAGCAGCCGCGGGACAGGGGCTCAAGAGACCCAGTACTTC
-	TRBV6-5	-	TRBJ1-1	CASSTKRHAFF	TGTGCCAGCAGCACCAAGCGACACGCTTTCTTT
few	TRBV27	-	TRBJ2-6	CASSLLVLGRFSGANVLTF	TGTGCCAGCAGTTTATTGGTTTTGGGCCGGTTCTCTGGGGCCAACGTCCTGACTTTC
-	TRBV5-1	TRBD2	TRBJ2-1	CASSSLAGGVNEQFF	TGCGCCAGCAGCTCCTTGGCGGGAGGGGTCAATGAGCAGTTCTTC
-	TRBV6-5	-	TRBJ1-4	CASSSTGREKLFF	TGTGCCAGCAGTTCTACAGGGCGTGAAAAACTGTTTTTT
-	TRBV12-3/TRBV12-4	-	TRBJ2-7	CASSLGNRQYF	TGTGCCAGCAGTTTGGGGAACCGGCAGTACTTC
few	TRBV6-1	TRBD2	TRBJ2-7	CASSAGGVYEQYF	TGTGCCAGCAGTGCGGGGGGAGTCTACGAGCAGTACTTC
-	TRBV30	-	TRBJ1-5	CALDFRGADQPQHF	TGTGCCCTGGACTTTCGGGGGGCCGATCAGCCCCAGCATTTT